What follows describes a single TCR beta chain. Its antigen remains unidentified. Libraries were prepared by immunoSEQ multiplex PCR; TCRdb keeps only in-frame clonotypes and omits some of them. Of 85,000 to 100,000 clones listed, more than 75% are singletons. The entry originates in a study of graft-versus-host responses after intestinal transplantation. For the study at large: Recipients were given multivisceral, liver-intestinal, or isolated intestinal transplants. Among the recipients, all got anti-thymocyte globulin induction and then tacrolimus and steroids for about three years. Study-level results: Analysis identified GvH clones in recipient marrow, with some appearing first in ileum or blood.

Trimming removed 5 bases at V and 4 bases at J, with 11 bases between. Germline assignment: CDR1 MNHEY and CDR2 SVGAGI. The CDR3 is made up of 13 amino acids. The chain uses TRBV6-5 and TRBJ1-1; D is perhaps TRBD1 (6 bases). The source material was PBMCs, sampled 255 days after intestinal transplant. The sequence came from a human patient who received an intestinal transplant, so some T cells may come from the graft donor. The CDR3 region is CASSLGQRTEAFF. The CDR3 coding sequence is TGTGCCAGCAGTCTCGGACAGCGCACTGAAGCTTTCTTT.